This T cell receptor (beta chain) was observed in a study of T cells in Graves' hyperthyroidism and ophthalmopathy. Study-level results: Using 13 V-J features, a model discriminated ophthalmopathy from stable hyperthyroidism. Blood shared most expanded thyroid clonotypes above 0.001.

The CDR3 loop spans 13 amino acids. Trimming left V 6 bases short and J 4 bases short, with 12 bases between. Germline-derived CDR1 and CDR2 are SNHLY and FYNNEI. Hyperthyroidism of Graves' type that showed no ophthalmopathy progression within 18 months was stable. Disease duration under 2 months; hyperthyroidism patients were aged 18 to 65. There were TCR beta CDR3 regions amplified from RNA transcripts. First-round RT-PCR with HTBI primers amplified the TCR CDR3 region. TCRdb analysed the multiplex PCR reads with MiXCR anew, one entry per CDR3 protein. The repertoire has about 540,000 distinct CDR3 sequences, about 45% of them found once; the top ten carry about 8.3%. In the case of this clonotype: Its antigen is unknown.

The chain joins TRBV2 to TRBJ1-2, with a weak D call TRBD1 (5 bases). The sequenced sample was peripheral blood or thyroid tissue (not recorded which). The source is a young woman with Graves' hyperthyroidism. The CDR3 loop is CASSTGTIYGYTF. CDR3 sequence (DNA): TGTGCCAGCAGCACCGGGACTATCTATGGCTACACCTTC.